This passage covers 32 T cell receptor beta chains from one sample sequenced in a study of cytomegalovirus exposure and HLA in healthy donors. The protocol was immunoSEQ multiplex PCR, while the TCRdb copy is restricted to in-frame clones and leaves out a portion. The table includes 300,000 to 450,000 clones, about nine tenths detected once. Sequencing was carried out using PBMCs. The receptors originated from a woman under 30 in good health and CMV-seronegative.

This chain joins TRBV27 and TRBJ2-7; the D gene is possibly TRBD2 (6 bases). Germline V CDR1 and CDR2: MNHEY, SMNVEV (reference sequence). The ends were cut back, 7 bases at V and 2 bases at J, with 18 bases in the middle. This CDR3 spans 15 amino acids. The CDR3: CASTNVPGVTYEQYF. The CDR3 nucleotides read TGTGCCAGCACGAATGTTCCGGGGGTTACCTACGAGCAGTACTTC.

The J gene is TRBJ1-1, the V gene TRBV5-1, with D perhaps TRBD1 (5 bases). CDR3 size: 15 residues. The germline CDR1 and CDR2 sequences are SGHRS and YFSETQ. Trimming shortened V by 4 bases and J by 0 bases, and 13 bases separated the two germline ends. CDR3 DNA: TGCGCCAGCAGCGGGGGACTGCGGATGAACACTGAAGCTTTCTTT. Encoded protein: CASSGGLRMNTEAFF.

The J gene is TRBJ1-1, the V gene TRBV7-9, with D possibly matching TRBD1 (6 bases). Trimming cost V 4 bases and J 5 bases, with 20 bases left between them. Germline lookup yields CDR1 SEHNR and CDR2 FQNEAQ (reference sequence). The CDR3 extends over 16 amino acids. CDR3 sequence (DNA): TGTGCCAGCAGCTATGGGGGCAGCACCCCCGGGACTGAAGCTTTCTTT. Residues: CASSYGGSTPGTEAFF.

V gene TRBV19 combines with J gene TRBJ1-5; weak D call: TRBD1 (6 bases). CDR3 length: 14 residues. Germline V CDR1 and CDR2: LNHDA, SQIVND (reference sequence). V was cut by 5 bases and J by 2 bases, with 10 bases left in between. As DNA, the CDR3 is TGTGCCAGTAGTGTGGCAGGGGGCAATCAGCCCCAGCATTTT. Its translation is CASSVAGGNQPQHF.

V usage is TRBV11-2 and J usage is TRBJ2-1; 10 bases are shared with TRBD1. V lost 5 bases, J lost 4 bases, and 5 bases stayed unmatched. The germline gives CDR1 SGHAT, CDR2 FQNNGV. The CDR3 is 15 amino acids. The CDR3 coding sequence is TGTGCCAGCAGCCCGGGACAGGGGTCTTACAATGAGCAGTTCTTC. Its translation is CASSPGQGSYNEQFF.

The chain couples TRBV6-1 to TRBJ2-7, with 11 bases that match TRBD2. Germline V lookup: CDR1 MNHNS, CDR2 SASEGT. The CDR3 is made up of 14 amino acids. V gave up 4 bases and J gave up 7 bases; unmatched junction bases: 6. The CDR3 loop is CASSVSGRAMEQYF. CDR3 bases: TGTGCCAGCAGTGTTAGCGGGAGGGCCATGGAGCAGTACTTC.

The rearrangement uses TRBV6-1 and TRBJ2-2; possible D gene TRBD1, 6 bases. Germline V gene data show CDR1 as MNHNS and CDR2 as SASEGT. Trimming cost V 3 bases and J 8 bases, with 10 bases left between them. The CDR3 is 13 amino acids. The CDR3 reads CASSERTVGELFF. The CDR3 nucleotides read TGTGCCAGCAGTGAGAGGACAGTTGGGGAGCTGTTTTTT.

The chain has TRBV2 and TRBJ2-1; 8 nucleotides match TRBD1. Germline assignment: CDR1 SNHLY and CDR2 FYNNEI. The V and J ends lost 6 bases and 3 bases, in that order; junction bases with no gene match: 7. The CDR3 consists of 15 residues. The CDR3 loop reads CASSLTGGNYNEQFF. DNA for the CDR3: TGTGCCAGCAGCCTAACAGGGGGGAACTACAATGAGCAGTTCTTC.

The chain joins TRBV4-1 to TRBJ2-3; TRBD2 agrees at 10 bases. The trim removed 0 bases at V and 6 bases at J, leaving 12 bases unmatched. In germline, CDR1 is MGHRA, CDR2 YSYEKL. The CDR3 covers 18 residues. The CDR3 spells CASSQDRLSSGSWDTQYF. The DNA of the CDR3 is TGCGCCAGCAGCCAAGATCGATTATCTAGCGGGAGTTGGGATACGCAGTATTTT.

The chain recombines TRBV7-2 with TRBJ2-2; TRBD2 matches 9 bases. The CDR3 is 16 amino acids. V lost 2 bases to trimming and J lost 5 bases; unmatched junction nucleotides: 6. CDR1 is SGHTA, CDR2 FQGNSA, per germline. The CDR3 DNA is TGTGCCAGCAGCTTAACCCCAGGACTAGCGACCGGGGAGCTGTTTTTT. This translates into CASSLTPGLATGELFF.

This clone was observed a few times. The rearrangement uses TRBV2 and TRBJ1-2; possibly TRBD1 for D (5 bases). CDR3 length: 13 amino acids. V gave up 10 bases and J gave up 7 bases, with 19 bases separating them. The germline gives CDR1 SNHLY, CDR2 FYNNEI. Written as DNA, the CDR3 is TGTGCCACAAAAGGAGACGCGGGGGGTGGCTACACCTTC. Translated: CATKGDAGGGYTF.

The chain employs TRBV4-1 and TRBJ2-7; 10 bases map to TRBD2. The germline gives CDR1 MGHRA, CDR2 YSYEKL. V gave up 0 bases and J gave up 4 bases; unmatched junction bases: 3. The CDR3 totals 15 residues. CDR3 sequence: CASSQDISGRYEQYF. The DNA for the CDR3 is TGCGCCAGCAGCCAAGATATTAGCGGGAGGTACGAGCAGTACTTC.

The J gene is TRBJ2-7, the V gene TRBV7-2; 8 bases are shared with TRBD2. CDR3 length: 17 amino acids. Germline CDR1 SGHTA, CDR2 FQGNSA. After removal of 3 bases from V and 4 bases from J, the junction contained 14 bases not matched to a gene. DNA for the CDR3: TGTGCCAGCAGCTTGGATAAATGGCGGGAGGAACGTTACGAGCAGTACTTC. Its protein is CASSLDKWREERYEQYF. The variable domain in full, with the rest retrieved from reference TRBV7-2 and TRBJ2-7, is GAGVSQSPSNKVTEKGKDVELRCDPISGHTALYWYRQSLGQGLEFLIYFQGNSAPDKSGLPSDRFSAERTGGSVSTLTIQRTQQEDSAVYLCASSLDKWREERYEQYFGPGTRLTVT.

The V call is TRBV29-1, the J call TRBJ2-7, with 10 bases fitting TRBD2. The CDR3 length is 14 residues. V shed 6 bases and J 2 bases; nucleotides not matched to a gene: 7. CDR1 and CDR2 (germline): SQVTM, ANQGSEA. The CDR3 here is CSVQKREGTYEQYF. DNA for the CDR3: TGCAGCGTCCAAAAGCGGGAGGGGACCTACGAGCAGTACTTC.

This chain connects TRBV20-1 to TRBJ1-1; D is undetermined. From germline, CDR1 is DFQATT and CDR2 SNEGSKA (reference sequence). V was cut by 3 bases and J by 5 bases, with 7 bases left in between. The CDR3 extends over 11 amino acids. The CDR3 bases are TGCAGTGCTAGTCTCCTTACTGAAGCTTTCTTT. It encodes CSASLLTEAFF.

V gene TRBV2 combines with J gene TRBJ2-1; TRBD2 aligns across 12 bases. Per the germline V gene, CDR1 is SNHLY and CDR2 is FYNNEI. V shed 6 bases and J 7 bases; nucleotides not matched to a gene: 7. The CDR3 consists of 15 residues. Here the CDR3 reads CASRASSGGGNEQFF. The CDR3 coding sequence is TGTGCCAGCAGGGCCTCTAGCGGGGGGGGAAATGAGCAGTTCTTC.

The CDR3 sequence is CASSRIGQGLSTEAFF. The CDR3 bases are TGCGCCAGCAGTAGGATCGGACAGGGGCTTAGCACTGAAGCTTTCTTT. J is TRBJ1-1 and V is TRBV4-1, with 9 bases fitting TRBD1. The germline V gene has CDR1 MGHRA and CDR2 YSYEKL. The CDR3 covers 16 residues. Trimming removed 6 bases from V and 4 bases from J; junction bases left unmatched: 12.

The chain joins TRBV28 to TRBJ2-7, with 9 bases that match TRBD1. The CDR3 contains 16 residues. After removal of 3 bases from V and 0 bases from J, the junction contained 6 bases not matched to a gene. Germline V CDR1 and CDR2: MDHEN, SYDVKM. The CDR3 is CASSLLGQGSSYEQYF. In DNA, the CDR3 is TGTGCCAGCAGTTTGCTTGGACAGGGGAGCTCCTACGAGCAGTACTTC.

This clone has only a few counts. The chain has TRBV19 and TRBJ1-1, with D maybe TRBD1 (6 bases). This CDR3 has 13 amino acids. The germline gives CDR1 LNHDA, CDR2 SQIVND (reference sequence). Deletions cut 7 bases from V and 2 bases from J, with 11 bases between. The CDR3 protein is CASTRGGNTEAFF. In DNA form, the CDR3 reads TGTGCCAGTACAAGGGGGGGTAACACTGAAGCTTTCTTT.

The chain recombines TRBV14 with TRBJ1-2, with 8 bases fitting TRBD1. Germline V lookup: CDR1 SGHDN, CDR2 FVKESK. This CDR3 region has 13 residues. J gave up 6 bases and V 6 bases, and 6 bases lay outside the gene matches. CDR3 nucleotide sequence: TGTGCCAGCAGGCAGGACAGGGCGAATGGCTACACCTTC. This translates into CASRQDRANGYTF.

The chain employs TRBV4-1 and TRBJ2-1, with 7 bases fitting TRBD2. The CDR3 has 13 amino acids. V was clipped by 5 bases and J by 6 bases; unmatched bases: 4. Germline values: CDR1 MGHRA, CDR2 YSYEKL. CDR3 nucleotide sequence: TGCGCCAGCAGCAGGCGGGAGTCCAATGAGCAGTTCTTC. This encodes CASSRRESNEQFF.

The chain carries TRBV30 and TRBJ1-5; perhaps TRBD1 as D (6 bases). The CDR3 has 12 amino acids. Germline V gene data show CDR1 as GTSNPN and CDR2 as SVGIG (reference sequence). V shed 5 bases and J shed 9 bases, with 14 bases lying between them. The CDR3 is CAWSGLGGPQHF. The CDR3 bases are TGTGCCTGGTCAGGTCTAGGGGGGCCCCAGCATTTT.

This sequence joins TRBV30 and TRBJ1-2; D call uncertain. With 4 bases removed from V and 2 bases from J, the gap between germline ends came to 11 bases. The CDR3 is 13 amino acids. Germline V gives CDR1 GTSNPN, CDR2 SVGIG (reference sequence). DNA of the CDR3: TGTGCCTGGATGCGGGCCAGGAACTATGGCTACACCTTC. It specifies CAWMRARNYGYTF.

This clone was counted a few times. The V and J genes are TRBV4-1 and TRBJ1-1; unclear D gene. The V and J ends lost 3 bases and 10 bases respectively, with 18 bases between them. Germline loops: CDR1 MGHRA, CDR2 YSYEKL. The CDR3 runs 14 residues. The CDR3 nucleotides read TGCGCCAGCAGCCACAACAAGGAGGGAATAGGAGCTTTCTTT. Residues: CASSHNKEGIGAFF.

V is TRBV5-6 and J is TRBJ2-7, with D possibly being TRBD1 (5 bases). Germline loops: CDR1 SGHDT, CDR2 YYEEEE. V lost 4 bases and J 0 bases, leaving 23 bases between the germline ends. This CDR3 contains 18 residues. This CDR3 reads CASSVMVGADGSSYEQYF. The DNA for the CDR3 is TGTGCCAGCAGCGTGATGGTTGGGGCCGACGGGTCCTCCTACGAGCAGTACTTC.

The chain has TRBV4-1 and TRBJ1-1; perhaps TRBD1 as D (6 bases). The germline V and J ends were trimmed by 0 bases and 0 bases, with 11 bases remaining between them. Looked up from germline, CDR1 is MGHRA and CDR2 is YSYEKL. This CDR3 has 16 residues. In DNA, the CDR3 is TGCGCCAGCAGCCAAGAGGGGGGGGCAATGAACACTGAAGCTTTCTTT. This sequence encodes CASSQEGGAMNTEAFF.

The chain carries TRBV4-1 and TRBJ2-1; tentative D call: TRBD1 (5 bases). There are 15 residues in the CDR3. Germline V gene lookup returns CDR1 MGHRA and CDR2 YSYEKL. V was clipped by 1 base and J by 9 bases, with 16 bases between them. CDR3 loop: CASSQVDSRSGEQFF. The DNA of the CDR3 is TGCGCCAGCAGCCAAGTAGACAGTCGGTCGGGTGAGCAGTTCTTC.

V and J are TRBV6-6 and TRBJ2-2; 9 nucleotides agree with TRBD1. This CDR3 has 15 amino acids. Per the germline V gene, CDR1 is MNHNY and CDR2 is SVGAGI (reference sequence). Trimming cost V 6 bases and J 6 bases; bases outside gene matches: 8. CDR3 amino acids: CASRLGDREPGELFF. The DNA of the CDR3 is TGTGCCAGCAGACTCGGGGACAGGGAGCCCGGGGAGCTGTTTTTT.

This chain uses TRBV29-1 with TRBJ2-1; D is possibly TRBD1 (6 bases). The germline V gene has CDR1 SQVTM and CDR2 ANQGSEA. Trimming cost V 4 bases and J 10 bases, with 11 bases left between them. The length of the CDR3 is 11 residues. CDR3 region: CSVVRGWEQFF. Here the CDR3 DNA reads TGCAGCGTTGTTAGGGGGTGGGAGCAGTTCTTC.

The chain has TRBV18 and TRBJ2-5, with no clear D. Trimming took off 4 bases at V and 6 bases at J, with 15 bases between the two ends. The CDR3 spans 14 residues. CDR1 and CDR2 (germline): KGHSH, LQKENI. The CDR3 DNA reads as TGTGCCAGCTCACTTAACAGTGACCCCCAGACCCAGTACTTC. It is translated as CASSLNSDPQTQYF.

The chain carries TRBV7-9 and TRBJ2-1; 8 bases match TRBD2. Germline assignment: CDR1 SEHNR and CDR2 FQNEAQ (reference sequence). The CDR3 loop spans 14 amino acids. V shed 5 bases, J shed 4 bases, and the junction held 4 bases outside the gene matches. In nucleotides, the CDR3 is TGTGCCAGCAGCCCGGGACTAGGATACAATGAGCAGTTCTTC. As protein: CASSPGLGYNEQFF.

This clone appeared a few times. The chain couples TRBV5-4 to TRBJ2-1, with 8 bases lining up with TRBD2. The V gene's germline CDR1 is SGHNT and CDR2 YYREEE (reference sequence). Losses at the gene ends were 2 bases for V and 5 bases for J; bases not matched to a gene: 3. This CDR3 has 14 residues. The CDR3 loop is CASSFRGLDNEQFF. The CDR3, as DNA: TGTGCCAGCAGCTTCCGGGGACTAGACAATGAGCAGTTCTTC.